The 2 T cell receptor beta chains reported below all come from one sample, sequenced in a study of identical twins. TCRdb re-analysed the 5' RACE reads in MiXCR, keeping a single row per CDR3 protein. The sample has around 470,000 distinct CDR3 sequences, approximately 15% seen once. This sample also belongs to another study, concerning yellow fever vaccine responses in identical twins.

Sequenced material: CD4+ T cells sorted from blood. Every receptor here comes from a woman between 18 and 29 years old in good health.

The chain carries TRBV5-1 and TRBJ2-3; 11 nucleotides agree with TRBD1. CDR1 and CDR2 (germline): SGHRS, YFSETQ. After removal of 3 bases from V and 2 bases from J, the junction contained 5 bases not matched to a gene. This CDR3 is built from 16 residues. The CDR3 spells CASSSGTGGPTDTQYF. In DNA, the CDR3 is TGCGCCAGCAGCTCGGGGACAGGGGGTCCCACAGATACGCAGTATTTT.

This clonotype was found a few times. This chain connects TRBV29-1 to TRBJ2-1; D possibly corresponds to TRBD1 (6 bases). The V gene's germline CDR1 is SQVTM and CDR2 ANQGSEA. This CDR3 has 12 residues. Trimming stripped 7 bases from V and 7 bases from J, with 14 bases between. CDR3 DNA sequence: TGCAGCGCTGGGACAATTTGGAATGAGCAGTTCTTC. It specifies CSAGTIWNEQFF.